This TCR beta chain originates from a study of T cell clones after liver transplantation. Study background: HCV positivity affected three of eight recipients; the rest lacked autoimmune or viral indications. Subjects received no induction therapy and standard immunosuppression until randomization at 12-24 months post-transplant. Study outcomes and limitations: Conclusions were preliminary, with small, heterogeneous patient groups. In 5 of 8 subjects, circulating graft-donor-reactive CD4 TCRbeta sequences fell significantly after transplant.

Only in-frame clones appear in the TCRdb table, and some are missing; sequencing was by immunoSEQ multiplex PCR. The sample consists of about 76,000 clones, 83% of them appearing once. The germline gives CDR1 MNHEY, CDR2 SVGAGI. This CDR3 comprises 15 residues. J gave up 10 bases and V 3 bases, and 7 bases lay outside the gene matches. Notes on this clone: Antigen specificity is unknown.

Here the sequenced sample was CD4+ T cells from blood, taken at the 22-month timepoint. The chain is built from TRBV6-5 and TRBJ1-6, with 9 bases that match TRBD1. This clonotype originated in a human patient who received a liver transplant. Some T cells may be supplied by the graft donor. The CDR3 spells CASSYTGQGGSPLHF. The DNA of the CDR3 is TGTGCCAGCAGTTATACGGGACAGGGAGGGTCACCCCTCCACTTT.